This T cell receptor (beta chain) was documented in a study of blood T cell repertoires in COVID-19 (dated by TCRdb to the early 2020s). Concerning the study at large: The collaborator samples originated in the United States, Italy and Spain and spanned the acute and convalescent phases of COVID-19. The repertoires were released in a freely available public database intended as a resource for research on the immune response to SARS-CoV-2. Subjects who had been exposed to COVID-19, were actively infected with it, or had recovered from it provided the deeply sampled blood TCRbeta repertoires that made up the dataset. Samples were obtained from the ongoing ImmuneRACE study (first 160 participants) and from 1,200 or so subjects provided by 6 global collaborators. Where available, HLA class I and class II types were obtained from metadata supplied by the sample provider rather than from assay-based typing. The sample metadata nearly always contained a de-identified subject ID, COVID-19 status, age in years and sex. The material from the prospective study consisted of cDNA or gDNA derived from T cells, B-cell-depleted T cells, or PBMCs. Summary of the overall study and its limitations: How much clinical and demographic metadata was included differed by source and by participant, and the metadata was provided uncurated.

TCRbeta CDR3 regions were amplified from genomic DNA by means of the immunoSEQ Assay, a bias-controlled multiplex PCR. On the study's bioinformatics: Nucleated cell counts per sample were estimated from amplification of reference gene primers within the assay. Sequence reads were collapsed and filtered to measure the absolute abundance of every unique TCRbeta CDR3 rearrangement. For each sample, productive Simpson clonality was calculated as the square root of Simpson's diversity index across productive rearrangements. Not all clones reach the TCRdb copy of this immuneACCESS table, which keeps in-frame sequences only. Checked studies attribute under half of the gap to unresolved V genes and leave the rest unexplained. The V and J calls and clone size come from that table; D and trimming were worked out from the DNA. The sample table lists roughly 200,000 clones, roughly four fifths of them with a count of one. 4.5% to 6% of the sample is in the top ten clones.

As regards this clone: No cognate antigen has been identified for it. There are no base qualities to consult, and no much larger clone falls within one base.

Whole blood was collected in K2EDTA tubes by collaborating institutions according to the institutions' own protocols. Collaborator samples were shipped for TCRbeta analysis as frozen whole blood, isolated PBMCs, or DNA extracted from either sample type. The clonotype originates from a woman aged 65 to 85 with active or convalescent COVID-19. Sequencing used peripheral blood.

CDR3 protein: CSVGQGAGGYTF. The DNA sequence reads TGCAGCGTTGGACAGGGGGCGGGCGGCTACACCTTC. The chain is made from TRBV29-1 and TRBJ1-2; 10 central bases correspond to TRBD1. Taken from cysteine to phenylalanine, the CDR3 has 12 residues. Of all the DNA, just the CDR3 is kept, 36 bases in frame from base 1. V is trimmed back by 4 bases and J by 8 bases, and the junction contains 4 bases that no gene match accounts for. CDR1 and CDR2 are read off the germline V gene as SQVTM and ANQGSEA.